These 30 T cell receptor beta chains share one sample of origin, sequenced in a study of control samples from healthy donors and cancer patients (dated by TCRdb to the early 2020s). The library was made by the immunoSEQ multiplex PCR assay. This immuneACCESS table, as held by TCRdb, lists in-frame sequences with V and J called but not all clones. Of the missing ones, under half trace to an unresolved V gene in checked studies; the others have no known cause. For this sample there are some 190,000 clones; around 90% appear just once. The ten largest make up less than 2% of the sample. Source material: blood. All receptors come from a man aged 25-45 years in good health.

This chain joins TRBV7-9 and TRBJ1-5, with TRBD1 as a possible D gene (6 bases). Deletions cut 0 bases from V and 6 bases from J, with 12 bases between. The CDR3 extends over 15 amino acids. Germline V gene data show CDR1 as SEHNR and CDR2 as FQNEAQ (reference sequence). The CDR3 protein is CASSLAGGGGQPQHF. CDR3 nucleotides: TGTGCCAGCAGCTTAGCGGGCGGGGGCGGTCAGCCCCAGCATTTT.

The V and J genes are TRBV27 and TRBJ1-5; D might be TRBD1 (6 bases). Trimming took off 3 bases at V and 0 bases at J, with 18 bases between the two ends. Per the germline V gene, CDR1 is MNHEY and CDR2 is SMNVEV (reference sequence). CDR3 length equals 18 residues. As DNA, the CDR3 is TGTGCCAGCAGTTTGCAGGGCAGGGGCCACATTAGCAATCAGCCCCAGCATTTT. Translating it yields CASSLQGRGHISNQPQHF.

The chain has TRBV2 and TRBJ1-6, with D uncertain. V was pared by 5 bases and J by 5 bases, with 7 bases between. Looked up from germline, CDR1 is SNHLY and CDR2 is FYNNEI. The CDR3 sequence is 13 residues long. In DNA, the CDR3 is TGTGCCAGCAGTTATGGTAATAATTCACCCCTCCACTTT. This sequence encodes CASSYGNNSPLHF.

The chain couples TRBV6-5 to TRBJ1-6, with 8 bases aligning to TRBD1. Looked up from germline, CDR1 is MNHEY and CDR2 is SVGAGI. The J segment lost 8 bases and the V segment lost 2 bases, leaving 5 bases of the junction unmatched. The CDR3 extends over 15 amino acids. The CDR3 protein is CASSYRTGSDSPLHF. The CDR3 DNA reads TGTGCCAGCAGTTACCGGACAGGGTCTGATTCACCCCTCCACTTT.

The V and J genes are TRBV29-1 and TRBJ2-7; the match to TRBD1 covers 7 bases. After removal of 5 bases from V and 4 bases from J, the junction contained 8 bases not matched to a gene. CDR1 SQVTM and CDR2 ANQGSEA come from the germline V gene. CDR3 length: 13 amino acids. The CDR3 sequence is CSVTGPQGYEQYF. CDR3 coding DNA: TGCAGCGTTACCGGGCCACAGGGGTACGAGCAGTACTTC.

The J gene is TRBJ1-4, the V gene TRBV29-1; D unclear. Between the trimmed V and J ends, which lost 7 bases and 5 bases, there was a span of 17 bases. CDR3 length: 14 amino acids. Germline V CDR1 and CDR2: SQVTM, ANQGSEA. The CDR3 sequence is CSASSGRINEKLFF. CDR3 coding DNA: TGCAGCGCCTCTTCAGGACGGATAAATGAAAAACTGTTTTTT.

In regard to this clone: The sample contains more than one DNA sequence encoding this CDR3. This chain joins TRBV19 and TRBJ2-1; D is unclear. V dropped 1 base and J dropped 3 bases, with 7 bases sitting between them. Germline CDR1 and CDR2: LNHDA and SQIVND (reference sequence). The CDR3 covers 14 residues. The CDR3 sequence: CASSIGGRYNEQFF. CDR3 nucleotide sequence: TGTGCCAGTAGTATAGGTGGCCGCTACAATGAGCAGTTCTTC.

The rearrangement uses TRBV29-1 and TRBJ1-2; the D gene is possibly TRBD1 (5 bases). Germline CDR1 is SQVTM and CDR2 is ANQGSEA. V was pared by 3 bases and J by 2 bases, with 10 bases between. The CDR3 sequence is 13 residues long. This CDR3 is CSVEEGLNYGYTF. The CDR3 DNA reads as TGCAGCGTTGAGGAGGGACTGAACTATGGCTACACCTTC.

V and J are TRBV7-9 and TRBJ2-1; 15 bases align to TRBD2. CDR3 length equals 17 residues. In germline, CDR1 is SEHNR, CDR2 FQNEAQ (reference sequence). Trimming took 1 base from V and 4 from J; bases not matched to a gene: 2. The chain's CDR3 is CASSLGGTSGGYNEQFF. CDR3 coding DNA: TGTGCCAGCAGCTTAGGCGGGACTAGCGGGGGGTACAATGAGCAGTTCTTC.

This clone was recorded only once. The gene calls are TRBV4-1 and TRBJ1-1; no clear D. Per germline, CDR1 MGHRA and CDR2 YSYEKL. The CDR3 totals 13 residues. Trimming removed 1 base from V and 1 base from J, with 4 bases in between. The CDR3 sequence is CASSQVENTEAFF. The CDR3 DNA is TGCGCCAGCAGCCAAGTGGAGAACACTGAAGCTTTCTTT.

This chain uses TRBV30 with TRBJ2-3; D may be TRBD2 (6 bases). Trimming shortened V by 8 bases and J by 1 base, and 13 bases separated the two germline ends. The CDR3 covers 13 residues. Germline V gene sequence: CDR1 GTSNPN, CDR2 SVGIG (reference sequence). The CDR3 DNA reads TGTGCCAGCTCCACGGGGGGCACAGATACGCAGTATTTT. Its translation is CASSTGGTDTQYF.

The V call is TRBV5-1, the J call TRBJ2-7; TRBD2 is a possible D gene (5 bases). The V end was cut by 2 bases, the J end by 5 bases, with 11 bases between. Germline assignment: CDR1 SGHRS and CDR2 YFSETQ. This CDR3 is 13 amino acids long. The CDR3 DNA follows: TGCGCCAGCAGCTTAGCGGAGTTCCACGAGCAGTACTTC. Translation: CASSLAEFHEQYF.

The chain combines TRBV11-2 with TRBJ2-7, with 9 bases lining up with TRBD1. Germline V gene lookup returns CDR1 SGHAT and CDR2 FQNNGV. J lost 5 bases, V lost 5 bases, and 13 bases had no gene match. The CDR3 covers 16 residues. Here the CDR3 reads CASSRPPGQGLNEQYF. The CDR3 DNA reads TGTGCCAGCAGCCGACCCCCGGGACAGGGCTTAAACGAGCAGTACTTC.

The rearrangement joins TRBV15 to TRBJ1-4; unclear D gene. V was shortened by 0 bases and J by 5 bases, with 13 bases between the two germline ends. This CDR3 region has 16 residues. CDR1 is LNHNV, CDR2 YYDKDF, per germline (reference sequence). The CDR3 DNA reads TGTGCCACCAGCAGAGATCCCACGGACCGCAATGAAAAACTGTTTTTT. It encodes CATSRDPTDRNEKLFF.

V is TRBV6-6 and J is TRBJ2-7; D is uncertain. The germline V gene encodes CDR1 MNHNY and CDR2 SVGAGI (reference sequence). The V and J ends lost 5 bases and 4 bases respectively, with 9 bases between them. CDR3 length: 12 amino acids. CDR3 DNA: TGTGCCAGCAGTCTCGAAAATTACGAGCAGTACTTC. Translated: CASSLENYEQYF.

The V gene is TRBV15, the J gene TRBJ2-3; D is ambiguous. The CDR3 spans 11 residues. The ends were cut back, 2 bases at V and 6 bases at J, with 3 bases in the middle. The germline gives CDR1 LNHNV, CDR2 YYDKDF (reference sequence). The CDR3 is CATSRRDTQYF. The DNA for the CDR3 is TGTGCCACCAGCAGAAGGGATACGCAGTATTTT.

V and J are TRBV6-1 and TRBJ2-7; no definite D call. The germline V gene encodes CDR1 MNHNS and CDR2 SASEGT. Trimming stripped 2 bases from V and 0 bases from J, with 8 bases between. The CDR3 runs 14 residues. CDR3 bases: TGTGCCAGCAGTGAAAGGGTCAACTCCTACGAGCAGTACTTC. Translated, it gives CASSERVNSYEQYF.

This chain joins TRBV6-2 or TRBV6-3 and TRBJ2-3; no reliable D call. The germline V gene encodes CDR1 MNHEY and CDR2 SVGEGT. The CDR3 extends over 16 amino acids. V lost 6 bases and J lost 2, with 18 bases in between. As DNA, the CDR3 is TGTGCCAGCAGCCCCCAGTCTTGGGAAACCACAGATACGCAGTATTTT. Its protein is CASSPQSWETTDTQYF.

V usage is TRBV6-5 and J usage is TRBJ1-2; possible D gene TRBD1, 5 bases. Trimming removed 2 bases at V and 4 bases at J, with 8 bases between. The V gene's germline CDR1 is MNHEY and CDR2 SVGAGI. The CDR3 runs 13 residues. The CDR3: CASSYMGGYGYTF. DNA for the CDR3: TGTGCCAGCAGTTACATGGGGGGCTATGGCTACACCTTC.

V and J are TRBV24-1 and TRBJ2-7; the match to TRBD1 covers 11 bases. Germline assignment: CDR1 KGHDR and CDR2 SFDVKD. Trimming cost V 4 bases and J 1 base; bases outside gene matches: 2. The CDR3 totals 15 residues. As DNA, the CDR3 is TGTGCCACCAGTGACGGGACAGGGGGATCCTACGAGCAGTACTTC. The encoded protein is CATSDGTGGSYEQYF.

V usage is TRBV27 and J usage is TRBJ1-6, with 9 bases aligning to TRBD1. Trimming removed 7 bases from V and 9 bases from J; junction bases left unmatched: 13. The CDR3 consists of 16 residues. The germline V gene has CDR1 MNHEY and CDR2 SMNVEV (reference sequence). This chain's CDR3 is CASTQVWTGVSSPLHF. DNA for the CDR3: TGTGCCAGCACTCAGGTTTGGACAGGGGTTAGTTCACCCCTCCACTTT.

The chain is built from TRBV19 and TRBJ1-4, with 8 bases aligning to TRBD1. V shed 3 bases, J shed 8 bases, and the junction held 8 bases outside the gene matches. CDR1 is LNHDA and CDR2 is SQIVND in the germline V gene (reference sequence). CDR3 size: 15 residues. The CDR3 coding sequence is TGTGCCAGTAGTATGCGCACAGGGGGGAAAGAAAAACTGTTTTTT. This sequence encodes CASSMRTGGKEKLFF.

This chain connects TRBV3-1 (or the pseudogene TRBV3-2) to TRBJ2-3; D not resolved. V dropped 4 bases and J dropped 2 bases, with 7 bases sitting between them. Germline V CDR1 and CDR2: LGHDT, YNNKEL (reference sequence). This CDR3 contains 13 residues. CDR3 sequence reads: CASSLGPTDTQYF. The CDR3 nucleotides read TGTGCCAGCAGCCTAGGGCCCACAGATACGCAGTATTTT.

Worth noting for this clone: Other DNA sequences in the same sample also yield this CDR3. The chain is built from TRBV2 and TRBJ1-4, with D unclear. Looked up from germline, CDR1 is SNHLY and CDR2 is FYNNEI. The CDR3 is 12 amino acids. V was cut by 7 bases and J by 3 bases, with 6 bases left in between. The CDR3 spells CASTDPNEKLFF. The DNA for the CDR3 is TGTGCCAGCACCGACCCTAATGAAAAACTGTTTTTT.

The J gene is TRBJ1-5, the V gene TRBV6-1, with D maybe TRBD1 (6 bases). Trimming stripped 2 bases from V and 7 bases from J, with 18 bases between. From germline, CDR1 is MNHNS and CDR2 SASEGT. This CDR3 has 16 residues. Here the CDR3 DNA reads TGTGCCAGCAGTGAAATGGGGACTCAGGGGAGGCAGCCCCAGCATTTT. Protein product: CASSEMGTQGRQPQHF.

The chain is built from TRBV5-1 and TRBJ2-2; 7 nucleotides line up with TRBD1. This CDR3 is built from 17 residues. CDR1 and CDR2 from the germline V gene are SGHRS and YFSETQ. Germline trimming cut 6 bases from V and 0 bases from J; bases unmatched to any gene: 11. The CDR3 is CASTHGTASSNTGELFF. The DNA of the CDR3 is TGCGCCAGCACACACGGGACAGCCTCTTCGAACACCGGGGAGCTGTTTTTT.

This clone showed up just once. The CDR3 coding sequence is TGCAGCGTTATTTGGGAGCACCGTAACACAGATACGCAGTATTTT. Its translation: CSVIWEHRNTDTQYF. This chain links TRBV29-1 with TRBJ2-3, with D perhaps TRBD2 (5 bases). This CDR3 has 15 amino acids. V was shortened by 5 bases and J by 2 bases, with 17 bases between the two germline ends. Per germline, CDR1 SQVTM and CDR2 ANQGSEA.

The chain combines TRBV5-5 with TRBJ1-1; D may be TRBD1 (6 bases). The germline V gene has CDR1 SGHKS and CDR2 YYEKEE (reference sequence). Trimming took 0 bases from V and 0 from J, leaving 9 bases between them. The CDR3 has 15 residues. DNA of the CDR3: TGTGCCAGCAGCTTGGAGACAGGAGTGAACACTGAAGCTTTCTTT. Its translation is CASSLETGVNTEAFF.

The chain couples TRBV10-2 to TRBJ2-3; 14 bases map to TRBD2. J gave up 7 bases and V 3 bases, and 6 bases lay outside the gene matches. CDR3 length: 16 amino acids. The germline gives CDR1 WSHSY, CDR2 SAAADI. The CDR3: CASSEAGLAGGNTQYF. The CDR3 coding sequence is TGCGCCAGCAGTGAAGCAGGACTAGCGGGGGGAAATACGCAGTATTTT.

This chain connects TRBV5-6 to TRBJ2-1; TRBD2 matches at 11 bases. V shed 3 bases and J 4 bases; nucleotides not matched to a gene: 3. Germline V gene lookup returns CDR1 SGHDT and CDR2 YYEEEE. CDR3 length: 15 amino acids. CDR3 residues: CASSYGTSGYNEQFF. CDR3 DNA sequence: TGTGCCAGCAGCTATGGGACTAGCGGTTACAATGAGCAGTTCTTC.